The source of this T cell receptor (beta chain) is a study of blood T cells in healthy people across ages. Study-level points and caveats: Correlation between TCR beta diversity and naive T cell percentage was strong.

A J-beta primer mix and a sample-barcoded 5' primer were used in a second PCR of roughly 7 to 12 cycles. Each CDR3 protein gets one entry after TCRdb re-called the 5' RACE reads with MiXCR. This table holds over a million distinct CDR3 sequences, under 45% found once. Comments on this clonotype: Its antigen is unknown.

Drawn from each donor were ten milliliters of peripheral blood. The CDR3 is 15 residues long. V shed 0 bases, J shed 2 bases, and the junction held 3 bases outside the gene matches. Germline V gene sequence: CDR1 ENHRY, CDR2 SYGVKD. Material: blood. The V and J genes are TRBV10-3 and TRBJ1-2; TRBD1 matches at 7 bases. This TCR was recovered from a woman aged 55-69 years in good health. CDR3 coding DNA: TGTGCCATCAGTGAGTCCAGGGGGAGCAACTATGGCTACACCTTC. Protein sequence: CAISESRGSNYGYTF.